This TCR beta chain came from a study of T cell responses to AZD1222 COVID-19 vaccine. Overall study results and limits: Spike regions recognized by vaccine-associated CD4 TCRs spanned the protein, led by 160-218 and 743-854. The donors showed a predominance of white British ancestry and of females, with possible underestimation of clonal diversity. Two AZD1222 administrations were followed by greater Spike-specific TCR breadth and depth.

In germline, CDR1 is LGHDT, CDR2 YNNKEL (reference sequence). J was trimmed by 8 bases and V by 4 bases; bases with no gene match: 25. The CDR3 has 20 residues. Analysis merged second doses at about 4 or about 12 weeks. Only in-frame clones appear in the TCRdb table, and some are missing; sequencing was by immunoSEQ multiplex PCR. The data hold about 160,000 clones, with around 93% observed a single time. A single count supports this clone. Antigen: not known. The sample consisted of peripheral blood, taken 28 days after the second AZD1222 dose. The V gene is TRBV3-1 (or the pseudogene TRBV3-2), the J gene TRBJ2-3; 9 bases are shared with TRBD2. This TCR was recovered from an adult who received the AZD1222 COVID-19 vaccine. As DNA, the CDR3 is TGTGCCAGCAGCCCGTTGAGCGGGGGGCCAGTCGGAGCGCCGACTGGTACGCAGTATTTT. This translates into CASSPLSGGPVGAPTGTQYF.